Following are 18 T cell receptor beta chains from one sample sequenced in a study of blood T cell repertoires in COVID-19. The table came from immunoSEQ multiplex PCR; TCRdb's copy has only in-frame clones and leaves some out. The data contain about 75,000 clones, roughly nine tenths of them singletons. Sequencing was done on a sample of peripheral blood. Source of these receptors: a human donor in a cohort sampled during active COVID-19.

In its sample, this clone was seen once. This chain links TRBV28 with TRBJ1-1, with D possibly matching TRBD1 (5 bases). Deletions cut 4 bases from V and 3 bases from J, with 9 bases between. Germline values: CDR1 MDHEN, CDR2 SYDVKM. The CDR3 loop spans 13 amino acids. CDR3 loop: CASSWQGYTEAFF. The CDR3 bases are TGTGCCAGCAGTTGGCAGGGATACACTGAAGCTTTCTTT.

The chain combines TRBV29-1 with TRBJ2-7, with 9 bases matching TRBD2. Unmatched junction bases numbered 14, after V lost 5 bases and J lost 3 bases. The CDR3 has 16 residues. Germline loops: CDR1 SQVTM, CDR2 ANQGSEA. The CDR3 loop reads CSVQDPERGAIYEQYF. CDR3 coding DNA: TGCAGCGTTCAGGACCCCGAGCGGGGGGCCATCTACGAGCAGTACTTC.

The V and J genes are TRBV7-3 and TRBJ2-3; the match to TRBD2 covers 9 bases. This CDR3 contains 16 residues. J was trimmed by 0 bases and V by 4 bases; bases with no gene match: 5. Germline CDR1 reads SGHTA; CDR2 reads FQGTGA. Here the CDR3 reads CASSSNSGSSTDTQYF. The CDR3 nucleotides are TGTGCCAGCAGCTCAAATAGCGGGAGTAGCACAGATACGCAGTATTTT.

This chain connects TRBV3-1 (or the pseudogene TRBV3-2) to TRBJ2-3, with 10 bases lining up with TRBD2. The germline V gene encodes CDR1 LGHDT and CDR2 YNNKEL (reference sequence). V lost 3 bases and J lost 5; bases outside the gene matches: 8. This CDR3 contains 16 residues. The CDR3 nucleotides are TGTGCCAGCAGCCAGGCCACTAGCGGGGACGGAGATACGCAGTATTTT. Translation: CASSQATSGDGDTQYF.

This CDR3 is CASSPDRSRLFRESVRELFF. The DNA for the CDR3 is TGTGCCAGCAGCCCCGACAGGTCACGGCTATTTCGCGAAAGTGTGCGGGAGCTGTTTTTT. The chain employs TRBV3-1 (or the pseudogene TRBV3-2) and TRBJ2-2; D perhaps matches TRBD1 (6 bases). V was clipped by 4 bases and J by 9 bases, with 33 bases between them. CDR3 length: 20 residues. Per germline, CDR1 LGHDT and CDR2 YNNKEL (reference sequence).

The chain has TRBV10-3 and TRBJ2-3, with a tentative D call TRBD1 (6 bases). This CDR3 spans 14 amino acids. The germline V and J ends were trimmed by 2 bases and 1 base, with 7 bases remaining between them. Per germline, CDR1 ENHRY and CDR2 SYGVKD. CDR3 region: CAISERQGTDTQYF. The CDR3 DNA reads as TGTGCCATCAGTGAGAGACAGGGCACAGATACGCAGTATTTT.

The gene calls are TRBV28 and TRBJ1-4, with TRBD1 matching over 9 bases. The CDR3 has 15 amino acids. Germline V gene sequence: CDR1 MDHEN, CDR2 SYDVKM. V was pared by 6 bases and J by 4 bases, with 6 bases of the junction left unmatched. The CDR3 is CASRTTGGVNEKLFF. The CDR3 DNA reads TGTGCCAGCAGAACAACAGGGGGCGTTAATGAAAAACTGTTTTTT.

The CDR3 bases are TGTGCCAGCAGCGTAGATGGTATCCCCTCAGATGAGCAGTTCTTC. Its translation: CASSVDGIPSDEQFF. The chain recombines TRBV9 with TRBJ2-1; D gene unclear. The CDR3 contains 15 residues. V lost 0 bases and J 8 bases, leaving 15 bases between the germline ends. Per the germline V gene, CDR1 is SGDLS and CDR2 is YYNGEE.

V is TRBV4-3 and J is TRBJ2-5; TRBD2 matches at 7 bases. Germline loops: CDR1 LGHNA, CDR2 YSLEER. The V and J ends lost 1 base and 5 bases, in that order; junction bases with no gene match: 13. The CDR3 sequence is 17 residues long. CDR3 nucleotide sequence: TGCGCCAGCAGCCAAGGTCTAGCGGTGTCAGAGGGGGAGACCCAGTACTTC. This encodes CASSQGLAVSEGETQYF.

The chain recombines TRBV19 with TRBJ1-6, with 8 bases matching TRBD1. CDR1 and CDR2 from the germline V gene are LNHDA and SQIVND (reference sequence). The CDR3 totals 15 residues. Unmatched junction bases numbered 5, after V lost 4 bases and J lost 6 bases. The CDR3 loop is CASSRQGAINSPLHF. The CDR3 DNA is TGTGCCAGTAGTAGGCAGGGGGCGATTAATTCACCCCTCCACTTT.

This clone was seen just once. The chain uses TRBV7-2 and TRBJ2-1; possibly TRBD1 for D (6 bases). V lost 1 base to trimming and J lost 11 bases, with 15 bases between them. CDR3 size: 14 residues. Per germline, CDR1 SGHTA and CDR2 FQGNSA. CDR3 in DNA: TGTGCCAGCAGCTTAGGACAGGAGGTGAGCCAGCAGTTCTTC. Its translation: CASSLGQEVSQQFF. Complete variable domain (other parts from reference TRBV7-2 and TRBJ2-1): GAGVSQSPSNKVTEKGKDVELRCDPISGHTALYWYRQSLGQGLEFLIYFQGNSAPDKSGLPSDRFSAERTGGSVSTLTIQRTQQEDSAVYLCASSLGQEVSQQFFGPGTRLTVL.

This sequence joins TRBV27 and TRBJ1-4, with D possibly being TRBD1 (5 bases). Deletions cut 6 bases from V and 8 bases from J, with 19 bases between. The germline V gene encodes CDR1 MNHEY and CDR2 SMNVEV (reference sequence). This CDR3 has 15 residues. The chain's CDR3 is CASRGGPDVVEKLFF. The CDR3 nucleotides read TGTGCCAGCAGGGGGGGACCGGATGTAGTCGAAAAACTGTTTTTT.

The gene calls are TRBV2 and TRBJ2-1, with a weak D call TRBD2 (6 bases). This CDR3 spans 14 amino acids. Trimming removed 6 bases from V and 5 bases from J, with 14 bases in between. CDR1 and CDR2 from the germline V gene are SNHLY and FYNNEI. The CDR3, as DNA: TGTGCCAGCAGAACAATTAGCGGTAACAATGAGCAGTTCTTC. It yields the protein CASRTISGNNEQFF.

This chain connects TRBV14 to TRBJ2-7; 7 nucleotides match TRBD2. The junction had 7 bases not matched to a gene; V was cut back by 6 bases and J by 2 bases. The CDR3 spans 14 residues. CDR1 is SGHDN, CDR2 FVKESK, per germline. The CDR3 bases are TGTGCCAGCAGTGAATGGACTAGGACCTACGAGCAGTACTTC. It encodes CASSEWTRTYEQYF. Full variable domain (missing parts from reference TRBV14 and TRBJ2-7): EAGVTQFPSHSVIEKGQTVTLRCDPISGHDNLYWYRRVMGKEIKFLLHFVKESKQDESGMPNNRFLAERTGGTYSTLKVQPAELEDSGVYFCASSEWTRTYEQYFGPGTRLTVT.

The chain links TRBV6-2 or TRBV6-3 to TRBJ1-5; D gene ambiguous. There are 16 residues in the CDR3. Germline V gene lookup returns CDR1 MNHEY and CDR2 SVGEGT. Trimming took off 6 bases at V and 3 bases at J, with 18 bases between the two ends. Here the CDR3 reads CASSPRRAGLNQPQHF. The CDR3 DNA reads as TGTGCCAGCAGCCCCCGTCGAGCAGGTCTCAATCAGCCCCAGCATTTT.

The CDR3 coding sequence is TGTGCCAGCAGCGTAGTTGGAGGGACGAACACCGGGGAGCTGTTTTTT. The encoded protein is CASSVVGGTNTGELFF. This rearrangement joins TRBV9 to TRBJ2-2, with D perhaps matching TRBD2 (6 bases). In germline, CDR1 is SGDLS, CDR2 YYNGEE. The CDR3 is made up of 16 amino acids. V lost 0 bases to trimming and J lost 0 bases, with 9 bases between them.

The chain couples TRBV28 to TRBJ2-2; 11 bases are a match to TRBD1. The CDR3 runs to 16 residues. In germline, CDR1 is MDHEN, CDR2 SYDVKM. Trimming removed 8 bases from V and 5 bases from J; junction bases left unmatched: 10. In DNA, the CDR3 is TGTGCCAGCCCTGGACAGGGGGCGATCTATACCGGGGAGCTGTTTTTT. Encoded protein: CASPGQGAIYTGELFF.

The rearrangement joins TRBV11-2 to TRBJ2-7; 10 bases map to TRBD1. CDR1 and CDR2 (germline): SGHAT, FQNNGV. This CDR3 spans 14 amino acids. The ends lost 1 base at V and 5 bases at J; junction bases unmatched: 2. The CDR3: CASSLGGTGDEQYF. The CDR3, as DNA: TGTGCCAGCAGCTTAGGGGGGACAGGGGACGAGCAGTACTTC.